This is a list of T cell receptor beta chains from one sample in a study of cytomegalovirus exposure and HLA in healthy donors. TCRdb's copy holds only in-frame clones and misses some; the assay was immunoSEQ multiplex PCR. The sample carries 85,000 to 130,000 clones, approximately 79% recorded once. The sequencing sample was made of PBMCs. The origin of the receptors is a man aged 60-69 years in good health and CMV-seronegative. CDR3s include the opening cysteine and the closing phenylalanine or tryptophan. Some rows mark clone size as missing; the rest say once, few, many or name a class of expanded clone.

TRBJ2-3	-	TRBV7-8	CASSFSSLAGGSDTQYF
TRBJ1-1	once	TRBV7-2	CASSSLTGTTEAFF
TRBJ2-5	-	TRBV18	CASSPSAETQYF
TRBJ2-1	-	TRBV11-3	CASSSRSYNEQFF
TRBJ1-1	-	TRBV7-2	CASSQGREGWGAFF
TRBJ2-5	once	TRBV7-9	CASSFGQGFQETQYF
TRBJ1-2	-	TRBV9	CASSVGGGGYGYTF
TRBJ2-7	-	TRBV7-9	CASRPWSGPGGVGVEQYF
TRBJ1-2	-	TRBV5-1	CASSLGQGTRYGYTF
TRBJ2-3	-	TRBV15	CATSRAGQARTDTQYF
TRBJ1-4	-	TRBV6-5	CASSYQQGATGEKLFF
TRBJ1-1	once	TRBV2	CASFIEINTEAFF
TRBJ2-1	few	TRBV7-8	CASSPGGGVGEQFF
TRBJ2-3	few	TRBV7-2	CASSPVTDTQYF
TRBJ2-5	-	TRBV2	CASSAGSQETQYF
TRBJ2-2	-	TRBV25-1	CASSELGQGGTGELFF
TRBJ2-1	few	TRBV7-9	CASSSEKYNEQFF
TRBJ1-6	-	TRBV5-1	CASSPDRESSYNSPLHF
TRBJ1-1	-	TRBV18	CASSPGGSVTEAFF
TRBJ1-3	-	TRBV18	CASSPSSSGNTIYF
TRBJ1-1	-	TRBV2	CASRPVSVNTEAFF
TRBJ1-4	-	TRBV7-2	CASGQGSEEKLFF
TRBJ1-1	-	TRBV18	CASSQGTGVTEAFF
TRBJ2-5	-	TRBV7-3	CASSLLGGPAETQYF
TRBJ2-3	few	TRBV27	CASSVGTSGGAGADTQYF
TRBJ1-2	-	TRBV2	CASSEARDLWGYTF
TRBJ1-6	few	TRBV9	CASSANDRPRNSPLHF
TRBJ2-1	-	TRBV28	CASSLVQKALNEQFF
TRBJ2-2	-	TRBV25-1	CVSSEGAYRAGELFF
TRBJ1-6	-	TRBV6-5	CASSDRGGNSPLHF
TRBJ2-2	-	TRBV7-2	CASSSPFLTGELFF
TRBJ1-2	-	TRBV19	CASSRGGAYGYTF
TRBJ2-3	-	TRBV5-1	CASSPQTGGALDTQYF
TRBJ2-3	-	TRBV6-5	CASSTGRGTDTQYF
TRBJ1-4	once	TRBV7-2	CASSSQGVVEKLFF
TRBJ1-6	-	TRBV7-2	CASSPQDRGTYSPLHF
TRBJ2-5	-	TRBV7-9	CASSPMPGQGKWETQYF
TRBJ1-6	-	TRBV6-1	CASSDQQGSPLHF
TRBJ2-5	-	TRBV7-6	CASSLTGGIIPQYF
TRBJ2-5	-	TRBV5-4	CASSLSLGGEQETQHF